This TCR beta chain was captured in a study of blood T cell repertoires in COVID-19. As for the study in general: PBMCs, B-cell-depleted T cells, or T cells were the source of the cDNA or gDNA that made up the material.

The CDR3 spans 14 residues. From germline, CDR1 is LNHDA and CDR2 SQIVND (reference sequence). The J segment lost 7 bases and the V segment lost 6 bases, leaving 7 bases of the junction unmatched. Original data processing: Nucleated cell number was recorded as an estimate derived from reference gene primer amplification. Data came from immunoSEQ multiplex PCR; TCRdb stores just in-frame clones and leaves some out. V, J and clone size are those of that table, while D and trimming were read from the DNA. The sample has about 370,000 clones; approximately 90% are singletons. Only one count was recorded for this clone.

The chain employs TRBV19 and TRBJ1-2; 11 bases agree with TRBD1. This clonotype was sampled from a man between 18 and 29 years old who had recovered from COVID-19. The sequenced material came from PBMCs or T cells enriched from blood (not recorded which). The CDR3 region has the DNA TGTGCCAGTAGACGGGACAGGGGGGCTCGTGGCTACACCTTC. Its protein product is CASRRDRGARGYTF.